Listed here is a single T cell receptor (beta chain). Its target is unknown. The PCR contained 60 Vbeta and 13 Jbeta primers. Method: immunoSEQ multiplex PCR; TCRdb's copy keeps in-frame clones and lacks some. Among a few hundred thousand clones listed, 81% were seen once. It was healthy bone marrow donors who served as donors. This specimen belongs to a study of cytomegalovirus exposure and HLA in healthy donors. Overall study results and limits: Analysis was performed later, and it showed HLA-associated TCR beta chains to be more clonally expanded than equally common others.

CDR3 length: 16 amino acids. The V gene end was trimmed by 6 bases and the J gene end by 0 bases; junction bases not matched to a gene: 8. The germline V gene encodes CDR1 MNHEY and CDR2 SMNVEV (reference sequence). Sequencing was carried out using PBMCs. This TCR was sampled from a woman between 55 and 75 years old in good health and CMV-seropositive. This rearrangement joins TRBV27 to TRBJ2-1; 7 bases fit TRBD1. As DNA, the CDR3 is TGTGCCAGCAGCCTTAACAGGGGAAGCTCCTACAATGAGCAGTTCTTC. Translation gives CASSLNRGSSYNEQFF.